One sample yielded the 14 T cell receptor beta chains listed below, sequenced in a study of CD8 T cells in Susac syndrome. Random hexamers served to reverse transcribe roughly 0.5 to 1 ug RNA. TCRdb called the immunoSEQ multiplex PCR reads again in MiXCR, with one record for every CDR3 protein. The repertoire holds approximately 170,000 distinct CDR3 sequences, under 95% seen once, with about 0.073% in the top ten. Sequenced input: CD4+ T cells from PBMCs. Receptors were obtained from a human donor in good health.

V gene TRBV7-9 combines with J gene TRBJ2-5; D call uncertain. The CDR3 runs 17 residues. Trimming left V 4 bases short and J 5 bases short, with 23 bases between. Germline CDR1 SEHNR, CDR2 FQNEAQ (reference sequence). CDR3 region: CASSSGRPRWAEETQYF. The CDR3 DNA reads as TGTGCCAGCAGCTCTGGACGGCCGCGTTGGGCCGAGGAGACCCAGTACTTC.

The chain has TRBV11-3 and TRBJ1-1; 10 bases align to TRBD1. Germline CDR1 and CDR2: SGHNT and YENEEA. The CDR3 sequence is 13 residues long. J lost 7 bases, V lost 5 bases, and 4 bases had no gene match. This chain's CDR3 is CASSADRGNEAFF. The CDR3 DNA reads TGTGCCAGCAGCGCGGACAGGGGGAATGAAGCTTTCTTT.

This sequence joins TRBV7-2 and TRBJ2-1; tentatively, D is TRBD2 (7 bases). The V end lost 7 bases, the J end lost 7 bases, and 20 bases lay between the germline ends. CDR1 is SGHTA and CDR2 is FQGNSA in the germline V gene. The CDR3 is 15 amino acids. The DNA for the CDR3 is TGTGCCAGCACCGTCCTGGGGGGGCGCGGAAATGAGCAGTTCTTC. It specifies CASTVLGGRGNEQFF.

The chain links TRBV6-6 to TRBJ2-5; TRBD1 is a possible D gene (5 bases). CDR1 and CDR2 (germline): MNHNY, SVGAGI (reference sequence). V was shortened by 5 bases and J by 1 base, with 11 bases between the two germline ends. This CDR3 is built from 14 residues. The CDR3 region is CASSQQAIQETQYF. DNA for the CDR3: TGTGCCAGCAGTCAACAGGCGATCCAAGAGACCCAGTACTTC.

This chain links TRBV20-1 with TRBJ2-3, with D perhaps TRBD1 or TRBD2 (6 bases each). Trimming pared 1 base from V and 1 base from J, leaving 12 bases between. The CDR3 has 15 amino acids. CDR1 is DFQATT, CDR2 SNEGSKA, per germline (reference sequence). CDR3 sequence: CSARVPGARTDTQYF. In nucleotides, the CDR3 is TGCAGTGCTAGAGTTCCGGGGGCCCGCACAGATACGCAGTATTTT.

This chain joins TRBV20-1 and TRBJ1-5, with D perhaps matching TRBD1 (5 bases). The V and J ends lost 6 bases and 4 bases respectively, with 16 bases between them. Per the germline V gene, CDR1 is DFQATT and CDR2 is SNEGSKA (reference sequence). The CDR3 runs to 14 residues. The CDR3 sequence is CSALSVGGNQPQHF. CDR3 DNA: TGCAGTGCCCTTTCTGTGGGGGGAAATCAGCCCCAGCATTTT.

The genes are TRBV25-1 and TRBJ1-4; no reliable D call. The CDR3 runs 13 residues. The V end was cut by 3 bases, the J end by 4 bases, with 6 bases between. Germline V gives CDR1 MGHDK, CDR2 SYGVNS. Here the CDR3 reads CASSDGFNEKLFF. For the CDR3, the DNA is TGTGCCAGCAGTGATGGGTTTAATGAAAAACTGTTTTTT.

The V call is TRBV20-1, the J call TRBJ2-1, with a weak D call TRBD2 (6 bases). V was shortened by 3 bases and J by 2 bases, with 11 bases between the two germline ends. Germline V gene lookup returns CDR1 DFQATT and CDR2 SNEGSKA (reference sequence). This CDR3 is 14 amino acids long. The CDR3 sequence is CSARRGGTYNEQFF. For the CDR3, the DNA is TGCAGTGCTAGGCGCGGCGGGACCTACAATGAGCAGTTCTTC.

This chain joins TRBV28 and TRBJ2-1; D not resolved. Trimming cost V 9 bases and J 1 base, with 10 bases left between them. The CDR3 covers 13 residues. From germline, CDR1 is MDHEN and CDR2 SYDVKM. This CDR3 is CASSTHSYNEQFF. Here the CDR3 DNA reads TGTGCCAGTTCTACACATTCCTACAATGAGCAGTTCTTC.

The chain employs TRBV20-1 and TRBJ2-7, with D possibly being TRBD1 (6 bases). V lost 4 bases to trimming and J lost 4 bases, with 20 bases between them. Germline lookup yields CDR1 DFQATT and CDR2 SNEGSKA (reference sequence). This CDR3 is built from 15 residues. CDR3 loop: CSATSSPGTQYEQYF. CDR3 nucleotide sequence: TGCAGTGCTACCTCCTCCCCCGGGACACAGTACGAGCAGTACTTC.

V and J are TRBV11-2 and TRBJ1-1, with TRBD1 matching over 10 bases. Germline V gene sequence: CDR1 SGHAT, CDR2 FQNNGV. CDR3 length: 14 residues. With V trimmed by 4 bases and J by 5 bases, 4 bases remained unmatched. CDR3 in amino acids: CASSSGQGKTEAFF. CDR3 DNA: TGTGCCAGCAGCTCGGGACAGGGGAAAACTGAAGCTTTCTTT.

This chain uses TRBV5-1 with TRBJ2-1; 7 bases map to TRBD2. Trimming removed 3 bases from V and 4 bases from J; junction bases left unmatched: 4. The CDR3 loop spans 14 amino acids. Germline assignment: CDR1 SGHRS and CDR2 YFSETQ. The CDR3 nucleotides are TGCGCCAGCAGCTCAGGACTAGAGTACAATGAGCAGTTCTTC. Protein: CASSSGLEYNEQFF.

The chain is built from TRBV20-1 and TRBJ2-2; 12 nucleotides align to TRBD1. V lost 2 bases and J lost 6; bases outside the gene matches: 4. This CDR3 region has 15 residues. The germline CDR1 and CDR2 sequences are DFQATT and SNEGSKA (reference sequence). CDR3 region: CSARSGQGAAGELFF. CDR3 DNA sequence: TGCAGTGCTAGATCGGGACAGGGGGCGGCCGGGGAGCTGTTTTTT.

The chain links TRBV7-2 to TRBJ2-2; no definite D call. The V and J ends lost 5 bases and 5 bases respectively, with 18 bases between them. Per germline, CDR1 SGHTA and CDR2 FQGNSA. This CDR3 spans 16 amino acids. The CDR3 region has the DNA TGTGCCAGCAGCCCTCGGGCCTCGTGGGGTACCGGGGAGCTGTTTTTT. It codes for CASSPRASWGTGELFF. Variable domain in full (rest from reference TRBV7-2 and TRBJ2-2): GAGVSQSPSNKVTEKGKDVELRCDPISGHTALYWYRQSLGQGLEFLIYFQGNSAPDKSGLPSDRFSAERTGGSVSTLTIQRTQQEDSAVYLCASSPRASWGTGELFFGEGSRLTVL.